The clone carrying this T cell receptor (beta chain) was detected only a few times. Its antigen is not identified. The sequenced template was cDNA made from the entire isolated RNA. Sequencing was performed with immunoSEQ multiplex PCR; in TCRdb, only in-frame clones are kept and a portion is missing. The repertoire has approximately 360,000 clones, roughly 12% of them found once; the top ten carry 0.0085% to 0.012%. The data were obtained in a study of beta chain features in type 1 diabetes. The overall study: Examination covered around 100 million sorted cells spanning all samples.

Whole-study findings and limits: Researchers report that Type 1 diabetes patients had moderately but significantly shorter TCRB CDR3s across all four CD4+ subsets.

CD45RO/CCR7/CD25/CD127/CD95/CD27 staining was used to isolate CD4+ naive, central memory, regulatory and stem cell-like memory cells by sorting. Every sorted population was more than 95% pure. This clonotype was obtained from a young woman with type 1 diabetes. The sequencing sample was made of naive CD4+ T cells from blood.

This CDR3 reads CASSLDIGVGTGANVLTF. CDR3 DNA: TGCGCCAGCAGCTTGGACATCGGGGTGGGTACTGGGGCCAACGTCCTGACTTTC. V and J are TRBV5-1 and TRBJ2-6, with TRBD2 as a possible D gene (5 bases). V dropped 0 bases and J dropped 2 bases, with 15 bases sitting between them. In germline, CDR1 is SGHRS, CDR2 YFSETQ. This CDR3 region has 18 residues. The full variable domain, in which reference TRBV5-1 and TRBJ2-6 provide the parts outside the CDR3, is KAGVTQTPRYLIKTRGQQVTLSCSPISGHRSVSWYQQTPGQGLQFLFEYFSETQRNKGNFPGRFSGRQFSNSRSEMNVSTLELGDSALYLCASSLDIGVGTGANVLTFGAGSRLTVL.